Listed below are T cell receptor beta chains from one sample, sequenced in a study of T cells in Graves' hyperthyroidism and ophthalmopathy. TCRdb independently ran MiXCR on the multiplex PCR reads; one entry per CDR3 protein. Of around 700,000 distinct CDR3 sequences in the sample, approximately 18% were seen once. The sequenced sample was blood. The origin of the receptors is a woman between 45 and 60 years old with Graves' hyperthyroidism that later progressed to Graves' ophthalmopathy. Each CDR3 is given with its conserved first and last residue. The D gene is left open where the match is weak. Not all rows give a size; the values are once, few, many and, for expanded clones, a class.

v_call	j_call	d_call	clone_size	cdr3_nt	cdr3_aa
TRBV10-3	TRBJ2-7	.	many	TGTGCCATCAGTGAACCGGGGCTGACCTACGAGCAGTACTTC	CAISEPGLTYEQYF
TRBV30	TRBJ1-5	.	few	TGTGCCCTCGGGGGAGGAGGCAATCAGCCCCAGCATTTT	CALGGGGNQPQHF
TRBV20-1	TRBJ2-7	.	.	TGCAGTGCTAGAGAGGGGCCTTACGAGCAGTGCTTC	CSAREGPYEQCF
TRBV30	TRBJ2-1	.	many	TGTGCCTGGAGCTCCTCTTCCGTTAATGAGCAGTTCTTC	CAWSSSSVNEQFF
TRBV19	TRBJ1-1	.	.	TGTGCCAGTAGTCAATGGGGTAGAAGGGTGAACACTGAAGCTTTCTTT	CASSQWGRRVNTEAFF
TRBV19	TRBJ2-7	.	.	TGTGCCAGTAGTGCCGGCAGAGGGAGCTACGAGCAGTACTTC	CASSAGRGSYEQYF
TRBV10-2	TRBJ1-6	.	few	TGCGCCAGCAGTGGCCCGACAGTCCTCATCTCAGGGTATAATTCACCCCTCCACTTT	CASSGPTVLISGYNSPLHF
TRBV12-3/TRBV12-4	TRBJ1-1	.	few	TGTGCCAGCAGTCCGCGACGTACGAACACTGAAGCTTTCTTT	CASSPRRTNTEAFF
TRBV27	TRBJ1-4	.	.	TGTGCCAGCAAAGGGGATAAGGAGTGGTATGAAAAACTGTTTTTT	CASKGDKEWYEKLFF
TRBV9	TRBJ2-3	.	.	TGTGCCAGCAGCGAAAATAGCCCCACAGATACGCAGTATTTT	CASSENSPTDTQYF
TRBV5-1	TRBJ1-6	TRBD1	few	TGCGCCAGCAGCGGCGACCTTGGAGGGGGCAAGTCACCCCTCCACTTT	CASSGDLGGGKSPLHF